This TCR beta chain was captured by sequencing in a study of identical twins. Study-level findings and limits: There is a chance that invariant MAIT and iNKT cells partially muddied zero-insertion analyses. Insertions ran lower in abundant cord blood beta clonotypes, though not in memory repertoires.

Everyone who gave samples was a healthy Caucasian. TCRdb re-analysed the 5' RACE reads in MiXCR, keeping a single row per CDR3 protein. The repertoire holds some 760,000 distinct CDR3 sequences, 15% to 20% seen once, with around 12% in the top ten. This CDR3 is 13 amino acids long. Germline assignment: CDR1 DFQATT and CDR2 SNEGSKA (reference sequence). V gave up 3 bases and J gave up 9 bases; unmatched junction bases: 9. Comments on this clonotype: Its antigen is still unknown.

This sample was also put to use in a study of T cells expressing NK-cell markers. According to that study: Researchers report these clonotypes also headed the CD3+CD56-NKG2C+ fraction in four donors.

This TCR came from a young woman in good health. Material: PBMCs. This rearrangement joins TRBV20-1 to TRBJ2-7; TRBD2 agrees at 9 bases. Here the CDR3 DNA reads TGCAGTGCTAGTATAGCGGGGGTAGGAGTGCAGTACTTC. Amino acids: CSASIAGVGVQYF.